This T cell receptor beta chain stems from a study of T-cell memory formation after mild COVID-19. Whole-study findings and limits: There was a balanced CD4/CD8 profile in clones contracting day 15 to 85, and later expanders leaned CD4+. Largely, contracting CD4+ clones fell within CM and EM, and contracting CD8+ clones within EMRA. Memory sampled before infection contained some responding clones, suggesting cross-reactive memory joined.

TCRdb re-analysed the 5' RACE reads in MiXCR, keeping a single row per CDR3 protein. Of around 300,000 distinct CDR3 sequences listed, roughly 13% are singletons. J lost 2 bases, V lost 4 bases, and 7 bases had no gene match. The CDR3 covers 15 residues. From germline, CDR1 is SGHRS and CDR2 YFSETQ. This clonotype showed up just a few times. The target antigen is unknown. The receptor's source is a man between 18 and 29 years old who had mild COVID-19 (a few samples of this study predate the infection). Cell type and time point are not known. The sequencing sample was made of PBMCs or a T cell subset sorted from them (not recorded which). The J gene is TRBJ2-5, the V gene TRBV5-1, with 8 bases matching TRBD2. The CDR3 region is CASSIAGLRQETQYF. The CDR3 coding sequence is TGCGCCAGCAGCATAGCGGGGCTACGACAAGAGACCCAGTACTTC.